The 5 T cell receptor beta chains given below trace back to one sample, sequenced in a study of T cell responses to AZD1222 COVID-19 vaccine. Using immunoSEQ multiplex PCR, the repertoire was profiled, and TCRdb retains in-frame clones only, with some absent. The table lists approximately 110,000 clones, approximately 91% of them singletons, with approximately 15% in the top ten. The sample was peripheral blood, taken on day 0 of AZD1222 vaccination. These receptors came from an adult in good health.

Here the CDR3 reads CASSPGPGREQFF. The CDR3 DNA reads TGTGCCAGCAGCCCCGGACCAGGAAGGGAGCAGTTCTTC. V gene TRBV6-2 or TRBV6-3 combines with J gene TRBJ2-1; D is unclear. Germline V CDR1 and CDR2: MNHEY, SVGEGT. This CDR3 has 13 residues. Trimming pared 6 bases from V and 10 bases from J, leaving 16 bases between.

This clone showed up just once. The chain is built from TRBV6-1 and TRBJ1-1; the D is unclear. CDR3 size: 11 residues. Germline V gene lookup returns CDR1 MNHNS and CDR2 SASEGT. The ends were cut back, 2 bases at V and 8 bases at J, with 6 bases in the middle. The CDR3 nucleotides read TGTGCCAGCAGTGAACTGGGGGAAGCTTTCTTT. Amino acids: CASSELGEAFF.

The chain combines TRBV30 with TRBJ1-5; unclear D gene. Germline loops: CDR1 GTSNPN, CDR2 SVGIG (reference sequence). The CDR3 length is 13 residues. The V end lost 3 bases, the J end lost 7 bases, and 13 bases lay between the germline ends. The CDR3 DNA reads TGTGCCTGGAGAGATCAGGCGGACCAGCCCCAGCATTTT. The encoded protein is CAWRDQADQPQHF.

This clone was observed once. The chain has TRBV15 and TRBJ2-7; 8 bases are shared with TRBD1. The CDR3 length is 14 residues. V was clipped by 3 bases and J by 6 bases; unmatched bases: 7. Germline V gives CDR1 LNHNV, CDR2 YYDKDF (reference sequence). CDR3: CATSRDRVEREQYF. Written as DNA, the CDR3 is TGTGCCACCAGCAGGGACAGGGTAGAGCGCGAGCAGTACTTC.

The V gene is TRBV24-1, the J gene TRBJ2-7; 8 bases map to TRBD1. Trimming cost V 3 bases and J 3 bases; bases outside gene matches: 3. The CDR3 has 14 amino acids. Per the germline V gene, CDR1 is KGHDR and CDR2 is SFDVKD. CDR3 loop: CATSDRTGSYEQYF. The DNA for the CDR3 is TGTGCCACCAGTGATCGGACAGGGAGCTACGAGCAGTACTTC.